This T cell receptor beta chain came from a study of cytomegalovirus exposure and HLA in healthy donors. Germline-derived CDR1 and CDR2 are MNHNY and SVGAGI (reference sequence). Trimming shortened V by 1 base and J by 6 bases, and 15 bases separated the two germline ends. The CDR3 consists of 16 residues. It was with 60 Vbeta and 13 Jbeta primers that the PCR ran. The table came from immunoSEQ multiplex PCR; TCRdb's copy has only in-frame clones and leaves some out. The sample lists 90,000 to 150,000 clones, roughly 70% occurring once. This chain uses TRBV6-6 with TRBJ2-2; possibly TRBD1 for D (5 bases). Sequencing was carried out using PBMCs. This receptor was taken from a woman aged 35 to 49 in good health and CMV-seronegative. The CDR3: CASSYWAALRAGELFF. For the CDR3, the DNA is TGTGCCAGCAGTTACTGGGCAGCACTCAGGGCCGGGGAGCTGTTTTTT.